The source of this T cell receptor (beta chain) is a study of tumor-infiltrating lymphocytes in oesophageal squamous cell carcinoma. Germline V gene data show CDR1 as SGHVS and CDR2 as FQNEAQ. The length of the CDR3 is 14 residues. TCRdb fed the PCR reads into MiXCR, producing one record per CDR3 protein. In the table there are thousands of distinct CDR3 sequences, roughly 65% of which are singletons. This TCR was recovered from a female donor with esophageal squamous cell carcinoma. Source material: esophageal tumor tissue. The chain couples TRBV7-8 to TRBJ2-1, with 8 nucleotides matching TRBD1. The DNA matches TRBJ2-7 better at its end, which makes the J call doubtful. CDR3 region: CASSLAQGGAEQYF. CDR3 in DNA: TGTGCCAGCAGCTTAGCACAGGGGGGTGCCGAGCAGTACTTC.